One sample yielded the 8 T cell receptor beta chains listed below, sequenced in a study of T cell changes during pregnancy in multiple sclerosis. The assay was immunoSEQ multiplex PCR, and TCRdb's table has in-frame clones only and misses some. The data show around 51,000 clones, 93% seen once. This specimen consisted of peripheral blood, obtained in the second trimester of pregnancy. These receptors were collected from a female donor with multiple sclerosis, enrolled in a pregnancy study.

This CDR3 reads CASSEALLAGVNEQYF. CDR3 DNA sequence: TGTGCCAGCAGTGAAGCACTACTAGCGGGAGTGAATGAGCAGTACTTC. The chain joins TRBV6-1 to TRBJ2-7; 11 nucleotides match TRBD2. There are 16 residues in the CDR3. CDR1 and CDR2 from the germline V gene are MNHNS and SASEGT. Trimming cost V 0 bases and J 7 bases; bases outside gene matches: 8.

This clone was recorded once. The rearrangement links TRBV6-4 to TRBJ2-1; 12 bases agree with TRBD2. Germline trimming cut 5 bases from V and 8 bases from J; bases unmatched to any gene: 7. The germline gives CDR1 MRHNA, CDR2 SNTAGT. The CDR3 is 15 residues long. Written as DNA, the CDR3 is TGTGCCAGCAGTCCGACTAGCGGGAGCATGGATGAGCAGTTCTTC. This sequence encodes CASSPTSGSMDEQFF.

The gene calls are TRBV7-2 and TRBJ2-7, with 10 bases that match TRBD2. The germline CDR1 and CDR2 sequences are SGHTA and FQGNSA. There are 15 residues in the CDR3. V lost 4 bases and J lost 0; bases outside the gene matches: 3. For the CDR3, the DNA is TGTGCCAGCAGCTCTCGGACTAGCGGCTCCTACGAGCAGTACTTC. Amino acids: CASSSRTSGSYEQYF.

The chain has TRBV30 and TRBJ2-1; 12 nucleotides agree with TRBD2. Germline V gene lookup returns CDR1 GTSNPN and CDR2 SVGIG (reference sequence). V shed 1 base, J shed 0 bases, and the junction held 7 bases outside the gene matches. The CDR3 length is 18 residues. CDR3 sequence reads: CAWSGLAGALPSYNEQFF. The DNA of the CDR3 is TGTGCCTGGAGTGGACTAGCGGGAGCCCTTCCCTCCTACAATGAGCAGTTCTTC.

The V and J genes are TRBV4-1 and TRBJ1-1, with unresolved D. Germline CDR1 MGHRA, CDR2 YSYEKL. The V and J ends lost 0 bases and 6 bases respectively, with 8 bases between them. The CDR3 length is 13 residues. The CDR3 region is CASSQDRGSEAFF. The CDR3 DNA reads as TGCGCCAGCAGCCAAGACAGAGGGTCTGAAGCTTTCTTT.

The genes are TRBV5-4 and TRBJ2-1; D is undetermined. V lost 4 bases, J lost 8 bases, and 16 bases lay in between. The CDR3 is 14 amino acids. Per germline, CDR1 SGHNT and CDR2 YYREEE (reference sequence). The CDR3 loop is CASSPARRPDEQFF. The CDR3 nucleotides are TGTGCCAGCAGCCCGGCCCGGAGACCGGATGAGCAGTTCTTC. The variable domain in full, completed from reference TRBV5-4 and TRBJ2-1, reads ETGVTQSPTHLIKTRGQQVTLRCSSQSGHNTVSWYQQALGQGPQFIFQYYREEENGRGNFPPRFSGLQFPNYSSELNVNALELDDSALYLCASSPARRPDEQFFGPGTRLTVL.

J is TRBJ2-3 and V is TRBV27; TRBD1 matches 12 bases. The CDR3 covers 14 residues. V lost 7 bases, J lost 8 bases, and 7 bases stayed unmatched. Germline assignment: CDR1 MNHEY and CDR2 SMNVEV (reference sequence). CDR3 DNA: TGTGCCAGCACCAGGGGGACAGGGGGCACTACGCAGTATTTT. This translates into CASTRGTGGTTQYF.

The chain combines TRBV28 with TRBJ2-3; 16 positions agree with TRBD2. Germline lookup yields CDR1 MDHEN and CDR2 SYDVKM. The CDR3 loop spans 20 amino acids. V shed 3 bases and J 5 bases; nucleotides not matched to a gene: 14. The CDR3 is CASSFPGHGTSGRALDTQYF. The CDR3 DNA reads as TGTGCCAGCAGTTTCCCCGGCCACGGGACTAGCGGGAGGGCCTTAGATACGCAGTATTTT.